This TCR beta chain is drawn from a study of T cell repertoires in cytomegalovirus infection. For the study at large: CMV infection and matching HLA type were both indicated by public TCR beta signatures. Whole-study findings and limits: Carriage of CMV together with the relevant HLA was identifiable through cumulative public TCR beta family frequency. Dominant in the ex vivo response were TCR beta clonotypes restricted by HLA-C and specific for CMV.

MiXCR was run by TCRdb on the reads, yielding one entry per CDR3 protein. The data contain tens of thousands of distinct CDR3 sequences, approximately 3.7% of them singletons. This clonotype showed up many times. Its target is unknown. CDR3 length: 11 amino acids. V lost 6 bases to trimming and J lost 10 bases, with 12 bases between them. Germline V CDR1 and CDR2: MDHEN, SYDVKM. The source is a human donor in good health (CMV status not recorded). Some clones in this sample may be carry-over from other donors' samples. The sample comprised PBMCs. This chain links TRBV28 with TRBJ1-1; D is unclear. The CDR3 reads CASSWGVSAFF. DNA of the CDR3: TGTGCCAGCAGCTGGGGAGTGTCAGCTTTCTTT.